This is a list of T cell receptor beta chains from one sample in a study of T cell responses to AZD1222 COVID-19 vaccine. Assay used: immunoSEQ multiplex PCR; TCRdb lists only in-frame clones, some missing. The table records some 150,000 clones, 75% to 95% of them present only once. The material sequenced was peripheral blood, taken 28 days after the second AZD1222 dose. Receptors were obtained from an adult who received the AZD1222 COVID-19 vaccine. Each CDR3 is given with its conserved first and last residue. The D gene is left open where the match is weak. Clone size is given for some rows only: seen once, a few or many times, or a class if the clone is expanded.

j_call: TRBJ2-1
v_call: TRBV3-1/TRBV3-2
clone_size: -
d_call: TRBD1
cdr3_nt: TGTGCCAGCAGCCAAGGAGGGGGCGATGAGCAGTTCTTC
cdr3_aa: CASSQGGGDEQFF

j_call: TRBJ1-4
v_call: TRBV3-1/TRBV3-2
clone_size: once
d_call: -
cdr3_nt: TGTGCCAGCAGCCAACCCCCCGCTGGAAAACTGTTTTTT
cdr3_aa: CASSQPPAGKLFF

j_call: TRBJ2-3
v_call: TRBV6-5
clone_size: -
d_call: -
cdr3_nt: TGTGCCAGCAGTTACTCGATTCTTGCAGATACGCAGTATTTT
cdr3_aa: CASSYSILADTQYF

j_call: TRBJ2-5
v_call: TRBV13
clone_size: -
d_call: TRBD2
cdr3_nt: TGTGCCAGCAGCTTGGGAGGGCAAGAGACCCAGTACTTC
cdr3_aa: CASSLGGQETQYF

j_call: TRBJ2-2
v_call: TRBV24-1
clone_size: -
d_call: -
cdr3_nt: TGTGCGACCGGGACATTCACCGGGGAGCTGTTTTTT
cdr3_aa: CATGTFTGELFF

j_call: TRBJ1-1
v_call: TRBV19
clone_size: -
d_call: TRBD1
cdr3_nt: TGTGCCAGTAGTATGTTTCAGGGGGTGACTGAAGCTTTCTTT
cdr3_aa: CASSMFQGVTEAFF

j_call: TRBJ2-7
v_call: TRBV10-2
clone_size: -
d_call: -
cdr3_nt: TGCGCCAGCGCCCAGGGCTACGAGCAGTACTTC
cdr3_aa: CASAQGYEQYF

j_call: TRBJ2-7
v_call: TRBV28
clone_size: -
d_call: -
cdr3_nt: TGTGCCAGCAGTTTAGGAGGGGGCGACGTCAATTGCGAGCAGTACTTC
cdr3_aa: CASSLGGGDVNCEQYF

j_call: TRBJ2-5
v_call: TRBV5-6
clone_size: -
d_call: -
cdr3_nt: TGTGCCAGCAGCTGGGAGGCGCCCAGTCCGGAGACCCAGTACTTC
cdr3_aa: CASSWEAPSPETQYF

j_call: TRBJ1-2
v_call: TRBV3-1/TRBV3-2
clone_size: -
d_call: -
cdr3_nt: TGTGCCAGCAGCCACAGGGTAGCTAACTATGGCTACACCTTC
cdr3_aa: CASSHRVANYGYTF

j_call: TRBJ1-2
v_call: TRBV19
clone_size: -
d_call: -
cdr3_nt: TGTGCCAGTAGTATAGATATCAGGACACCTACCGACTATGGCTACACCTTC
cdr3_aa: CASSIDIRTPTDYGYTF

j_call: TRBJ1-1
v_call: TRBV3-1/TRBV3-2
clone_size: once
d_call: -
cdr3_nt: TGTGCCATGCCCGCGGAGTTTAAAGCTTTCTTT
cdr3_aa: CAMPAEFKAFF

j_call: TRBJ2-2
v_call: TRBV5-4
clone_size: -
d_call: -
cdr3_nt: TGTGCCAGCAGCTCTCCGCCACAGGGGAACACCGGGGAGCTGTTTTTT
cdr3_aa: CASSSPPQGNTGELFF

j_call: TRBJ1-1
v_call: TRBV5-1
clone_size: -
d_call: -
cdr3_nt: TGCGCCAGCAGCTTGGCGGGTGGGTACACTGAAGCTTTCTTT
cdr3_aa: CASSLAGGYTEAFF

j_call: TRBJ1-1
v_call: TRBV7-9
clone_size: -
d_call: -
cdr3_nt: TGTGCCAGCAGCTTACAGTCAGGCGCGAACACTGAAGCTTTCTTT
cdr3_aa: CASSLQSGANTEAFF

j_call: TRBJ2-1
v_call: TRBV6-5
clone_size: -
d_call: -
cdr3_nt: TGTGCCAGCAGTTCTTCTTACGAGGGCCGCTACAATGAGCAGTTCTTC
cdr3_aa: CASSSSYEGRYNEQFF

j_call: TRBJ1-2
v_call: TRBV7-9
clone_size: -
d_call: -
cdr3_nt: TGTGCCCTGCCCCAGGGTAACTATGGCTACACCTTC
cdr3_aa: CALPQGNYGYTF

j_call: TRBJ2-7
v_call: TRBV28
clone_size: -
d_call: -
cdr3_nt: TGTGCCAGCAGTTTTCGGGGGGCGACCAACTACGAGCAGTACTTC
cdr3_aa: CASSFRGATNYEQYF

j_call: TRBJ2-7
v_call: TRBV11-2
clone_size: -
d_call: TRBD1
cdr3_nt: TGTGCCAGCAGCGATAGCCGGGACAGGGTCGAGCAGTACTTC
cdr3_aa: CASSDSRDRVEQYF

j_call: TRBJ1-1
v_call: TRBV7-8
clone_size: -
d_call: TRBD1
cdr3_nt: TGTGCCAGCAGCGGACAGGGGGGGACTGAAGCTTTCTTT
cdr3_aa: CASSGQGGTEAFF

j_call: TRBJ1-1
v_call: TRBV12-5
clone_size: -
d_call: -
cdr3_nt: TGTGCTAGTGGTTTTGGTAGGATACGCAGGGGCCTTCAGGGCACTGAAGCTTTCTTT
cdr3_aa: CASGFGRIRRGLQGTEAFF

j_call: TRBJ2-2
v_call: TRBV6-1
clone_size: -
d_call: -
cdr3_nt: TGTGCCAGCAGTGAAAGGGCAGGGGCGGCCGGGGAGCTGTTTTTT
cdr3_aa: CASSERAGAAGELFF

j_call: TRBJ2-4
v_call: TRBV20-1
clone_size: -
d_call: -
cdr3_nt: TGCAGTATCCGCTTTCTTGACATTCAGTACTTC
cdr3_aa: CSIRFLDIQYF